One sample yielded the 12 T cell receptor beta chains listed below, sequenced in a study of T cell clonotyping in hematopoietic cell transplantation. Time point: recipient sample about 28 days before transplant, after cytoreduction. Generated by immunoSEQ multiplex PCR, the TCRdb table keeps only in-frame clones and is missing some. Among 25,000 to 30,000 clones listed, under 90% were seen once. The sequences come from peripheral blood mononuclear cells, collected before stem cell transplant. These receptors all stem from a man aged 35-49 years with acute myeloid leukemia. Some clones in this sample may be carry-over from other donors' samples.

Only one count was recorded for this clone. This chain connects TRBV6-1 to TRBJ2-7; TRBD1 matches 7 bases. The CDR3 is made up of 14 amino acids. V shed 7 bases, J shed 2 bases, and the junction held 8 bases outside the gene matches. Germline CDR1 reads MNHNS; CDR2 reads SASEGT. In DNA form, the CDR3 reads TGTGCCAGCACCCTACAGGGGAGAGCCTACGAGCAGTACTTC. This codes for CASTLQGRAYEQYF.

The CDR3 sequence is CASSVVATGGPRSYNEQFF. In DNA form, the CDR3 reads TGTGCCAGCAGCGTAGTCGCTACAGGGGGCCCCCGCTCCTACAATGAGCAGTTCTTC. The gene calls are TRBV9 and TRBJ2-1, with 9 bases fitting TRBD1. Germline V gene sequence: CDR1 SGDLS, CDR2 YYNGEE. The CDR3 is 19 amino acids. Trimming took 0 bases from V and 0 from J; bases not matched to a gene: 10.

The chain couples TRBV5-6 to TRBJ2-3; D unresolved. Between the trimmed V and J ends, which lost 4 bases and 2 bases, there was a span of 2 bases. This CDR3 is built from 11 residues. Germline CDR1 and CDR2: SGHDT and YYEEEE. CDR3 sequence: CASSVTDTQYF. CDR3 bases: TGTGCCAGCAGCGTCACAGATACGCAGTATTTT.

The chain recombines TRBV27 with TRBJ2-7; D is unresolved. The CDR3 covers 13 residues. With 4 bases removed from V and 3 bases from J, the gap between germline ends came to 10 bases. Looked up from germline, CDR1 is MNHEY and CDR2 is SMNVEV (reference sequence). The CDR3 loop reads CASSSRLNYEQYF. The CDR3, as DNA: TGTGCCAGCAGTTCGCGACTGAACTACGAGCAGTACTTC.

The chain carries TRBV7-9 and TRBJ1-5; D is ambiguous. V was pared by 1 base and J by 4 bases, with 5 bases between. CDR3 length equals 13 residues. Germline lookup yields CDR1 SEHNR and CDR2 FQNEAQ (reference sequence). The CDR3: CASSLEQNQPQHF. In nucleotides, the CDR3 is TGTGCCAGCAGCTTAGAGCAGAATCAGCCCCAGCATTTT. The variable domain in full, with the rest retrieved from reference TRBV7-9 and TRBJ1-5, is DTGVSQNPRHKITKRGQNVTFRCDPISEHNRLYWYRQTLGQGPEFLTYFQNEAQLEKSRLLSDRFSAERPKGSFSTLEIQRTEQGDSAMYLCASSLEQNQPQHFGDGTRLSIL.

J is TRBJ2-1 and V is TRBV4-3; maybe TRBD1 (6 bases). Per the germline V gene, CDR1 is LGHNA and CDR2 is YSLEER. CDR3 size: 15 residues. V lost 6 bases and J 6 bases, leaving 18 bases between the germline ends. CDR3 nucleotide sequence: TGCGCCAGCAGTCTCTACTCCGGGACATTCAATGAGCAGTTCTTC. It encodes CASSLYSGTFNEQFF.

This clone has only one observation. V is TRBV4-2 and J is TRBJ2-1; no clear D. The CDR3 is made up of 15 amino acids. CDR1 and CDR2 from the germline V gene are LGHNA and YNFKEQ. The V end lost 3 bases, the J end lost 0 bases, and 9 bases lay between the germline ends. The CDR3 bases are TGTGCCAGCAGCCAGGACCTCTACTCCTACAATGAGCAGTTCTTC. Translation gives CASSQDLYSYNEQFF.

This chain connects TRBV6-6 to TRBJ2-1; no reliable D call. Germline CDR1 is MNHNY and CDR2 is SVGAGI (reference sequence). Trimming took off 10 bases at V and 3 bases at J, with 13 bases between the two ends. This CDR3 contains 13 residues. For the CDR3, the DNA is TGTGCCACAGGATCCTCGCTCTACAATGAGCAGTTCTTC. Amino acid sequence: CATGSSLYNEQFF.

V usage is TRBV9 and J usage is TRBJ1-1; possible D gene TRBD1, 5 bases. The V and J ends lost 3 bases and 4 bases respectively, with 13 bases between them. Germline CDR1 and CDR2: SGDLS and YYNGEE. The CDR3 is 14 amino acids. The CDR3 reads CASSGPGRGTEAFF. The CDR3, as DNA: TGTGCCAGCAGCGGACCGGGGAGGGGCACTGAAGCTTTCTTT. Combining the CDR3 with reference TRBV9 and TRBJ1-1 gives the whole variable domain DSGVTQTPKHLITATGQRVTLRCSPRSGDLSVYWYQQSLDQGLQFLIQYYNGEERAKGNILERFSAQQFPDLHSELNLSSLELGDSALYFCASSGPGRGTEAFFGQGTRLTVV.

The chain's CDR3 is CASSSSTRQGTYGYTF. The CDR3 DNA follows: TGTGCCAGCAGTTCATCCACGAGACAGGGGACATATGGCTACACCTTC. The V gene is TRBV28, the J gene TRBJ1-2, with 8 positions matching TRBD1. V trimming: 4 bases; J trimming: 5 bases; junction bases outside the gene matches: 12. The CDR3 consists of 16 residues. Germline lookup yields CDR1 MDHEN and CDR2 SYDVKM.

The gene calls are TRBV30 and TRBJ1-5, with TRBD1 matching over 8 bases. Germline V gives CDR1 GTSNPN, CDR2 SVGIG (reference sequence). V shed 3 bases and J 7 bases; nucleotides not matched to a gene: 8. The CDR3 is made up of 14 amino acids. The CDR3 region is CAWSLQGGGQPQHF. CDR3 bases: TGTGCCTGGAGCCTACAGGGGGGGGGACAGCCCCAGCATTTT.

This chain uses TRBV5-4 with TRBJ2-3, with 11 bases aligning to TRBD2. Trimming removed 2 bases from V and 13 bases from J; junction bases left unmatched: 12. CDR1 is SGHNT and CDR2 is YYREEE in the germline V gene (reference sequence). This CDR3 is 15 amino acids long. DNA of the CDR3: TGTGCCAGCAGCTTTACTAGCGGGAGCGCAGATACCAAGTATTTT. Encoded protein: CASSFTSGSADTKYF.